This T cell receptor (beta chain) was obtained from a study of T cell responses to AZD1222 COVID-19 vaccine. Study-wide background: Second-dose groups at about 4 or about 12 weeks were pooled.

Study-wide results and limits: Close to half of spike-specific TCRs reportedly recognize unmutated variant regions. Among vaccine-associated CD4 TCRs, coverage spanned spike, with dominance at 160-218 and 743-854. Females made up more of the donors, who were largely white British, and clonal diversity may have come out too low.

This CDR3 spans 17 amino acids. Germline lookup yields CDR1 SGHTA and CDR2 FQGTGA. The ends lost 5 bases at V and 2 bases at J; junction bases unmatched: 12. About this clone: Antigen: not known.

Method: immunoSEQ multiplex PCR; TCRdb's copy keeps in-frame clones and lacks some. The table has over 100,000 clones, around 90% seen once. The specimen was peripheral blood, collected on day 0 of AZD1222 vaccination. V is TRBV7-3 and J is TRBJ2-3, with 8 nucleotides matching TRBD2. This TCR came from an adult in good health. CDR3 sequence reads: CASSQYASGGVTDTQYF. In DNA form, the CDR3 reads TGTGCCAGCAGCCAATATGCCAGCGGGGGAGTCACAGATACGCAGTATTTT. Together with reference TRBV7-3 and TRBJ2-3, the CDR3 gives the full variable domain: GAGVSQTPSNKVTEKGKYVELRCDPISGHTALYWYRQSLGQGPEFLIYFQGTGAADDSGLPNDRFFAVRPEGSVSTLKIQRTERGDSAVYLCASSQYASGGVTDTQYFGPGTRLTVL.